This TCR beta chain was observed in a study of blood T cell repertoires in COVID-19. The overall study: Samples taken during acute and convalescent COVID-19 were collected in the United States, Italy and Spain.

In the original workflow: Amplifying reference gene primers gave estimates of nucleated cell counts. The protocol was immunoSEQ multiplex PCR, while the TCRdb copy is restricted to in-frame clones and leaves out a portion. V, J and clone size are those of that table, while D and trimming were read from the DNA. The sample has 200,000 to 250,000 clones, 70% to 90% seen once; the top ten hold 5.1%. Germline values: CDR1 SGHRS, CDR2 YFSETQ. Trimming took 0 bases from V and 1 from J, leaving 7 bases between them. The CDR3 totals 14 residues. The Seattle site enrolled patients during active infection and followed them longitudinally.

The sequenced sample was peripheral blood. The V and J genes are TRBV5-1 and TRBJ2-5; no clear D gene. The sequence was obtained from a man between 45 and 60 years old with COVID-19, enrolled during active disease. CDR3 in amino acids: CASSLETGQETQYF. CDR3 in DNA: TGCGCCAGCAGCTTGGAAACGGGCCAAGAGACCCAGTACTTC.